The 12 T cell receptor beta chains below were found in one sample sequenced in a study of blood T cell repertoires in COVID-19. Sequencing was performed with immunoSEQ multiplex PCR; in TCRdb, only in-frame clones are kept and a portion is missing. The profile shows about 270,000 clones, 86% of them singletons. Material for sequencing was peripheral blood. The receptors derive from a middle-aged man with active or convalescent COVID-19.

The chain links TRBV5-4 to TRBJ2-1; 9 bases map to TRBD2. The CDR3 is 16 residues long. After removal of 0 bases from V and 2 bases from J, the junction contained 3 bases not matched to a gene. CDR1 and CDR2 from the germline V gene are SGHNT and YYREEE (reference sequence). The CDR3, as DNA: TGTGCCAGCAGCTTGGAAGGCGGGAGGGCCTACAATGAGCAGTTCTTC. It specifies CASSLEGGRAYNEQFF.

The J gene is TRBJ2-1, the V gene TRBV30; a weak D match, TRBD2 (6 bases). The CDR3 has 15 residues. Germline-derived CDR1 and CDR2 are GTSNPN and SVGIG (reference sequence). Between the trimmed V and J ends, which lost 0 bases and 6 bases, there was a span of 15 bases. Here the CDR3 DNA reads TGTGCCTGGAGTGTAGGGGCAGTGGGGGGCAATGAGCAGTTCTTC. It codes for CAWSVGAVGGNEQFF.

The chain is built from TRBV24-1 and TRBJ1-5; 7 bases fit TRBD1. CDR3 length equals 16 residues. Per the germline V gene, CDR1 is KGHDR and CDR2 is SFDVKD. Trimming removed 2 bases from V and 6 bases from J; junction bases left unmatched: 9. For the CDR3, the DNA is TGTGCCACCAGTGATTGGGTCAGGGGGGAGACTCAGCCCCAGCATTTT. Its protein is CATSDWVRGETQPQHF.

The genes are TRBV5-6 and TRBJ1-6; TRBD1 matches 11 bases. This CDR3 has 15 residues. Germline V gene lookup returns CDR1 SGHDT and CDR2 YYEEEE. Losses at the gene ends were 4 bases for V and 8 bases for J; bases not matched to a gene: 5. In nucleotides, the CDR3 is TGTGCCAGCAGCAGGACAGGGGGCCGGGATTCACCCCTCCACTTT. This translates into CASSRTGGRDSPLHF.

This chain connects TRBV6-2 or TRBV6-3 to TRBJ1-5; 8 bases are shared with TRBD1. The junction had 5 bases not matched to a gene; V was cut back by 4 bases and J by 3 bases. The CDR3 contains 15 residues. The germline V gene encodes CDR1 MNHEY and CDR2 SVGEGT. CDR3 protein: CASSFKGQVNQPQHF. CDR3 sequence (DNA): TGTGCCAGCAGTTTCAAGGGACAGGTCAATCAGCCCCAGCATTTT.

DNA of the CDR3: TGCGCCAGCAGCTTGGGGGTAGCGGTAAGCACAGATACGCAGTATTTT. It translates to CASSLGVAVSTDTQYF. The rearrangement links TRBV5-1 to TRBJ2-3, with D tentatively TRBD2 (6 bases). V lost 0 bases and J 0 bases, leaving 11 bases between the germline ends. CDR3 length equals 16 residues. Germline lookup yields CDR1 SGHRS and CDR2 YFSETQ.

The chain is built from TRBV18 and TRBJ2-3, with D unresolved. The CDR3 has 13 residues. Trimming removed 0 bases from V and 5 bases from J, with 6 bases in between. The germline V gene has CDR1 KGHSH and CDR2 LQKENI. The CDR3 region has the DNA TGTGCCAGCTCACCACCGAGTGGAGATACGCAGTATTTT. It translates to CASSPPSGDTQYF.

This chain joins TRBV6-5 and TRBJ1-2; D may be TRBD1 (6 bases). This CDR3 is built from 15 residues. Germline CDR1 MNHEY, CDR2 SVGAGI. V was pared by 2 bases and J by 4 bases, with 14 bases between. This CDR3 reads CASSYLRTAFYGYTF. The CDR3 DNA reads TGTGCCAGCAGTTACCTCCGGACAGCCTTCTATGGCTACACCTTC.

J is TRBJ2-3 and V is TRBV11-2; D is possibly TRBD2 (7 bases). CDR3 length: 16 amino acids. CDR1 and CDR2 from the germline V gene are SGHAT and FQNNGV. V gave up 1 base and J gave up 8 bases, with 19 bases separating them. CDR3 amino acids: CASSLAPWGGRGTQYF. Written as DNA, the CDR3 is TGTGCCAGCAGCTTAGCCCCCTGGGGGGGGCGGGGTACGCAGTATTTT.

The chain employs TRBV23-1 and TRBJ2-7; 9 bases align to TRBD1. TRBV23-1 qualifies as an ORF whose function is uncertain. With V trimmed by 7 bases and J by 5 bases, 18 bases remained unmatched. The CDR3 has 17 amino acids. In DNA, the CDR3 is TGCGCCAGCAATCCCCCTAAACCGGGACAGGGTGTCCACGAGCAGTACTTC. This encodes CASNPPKPGQGVHEQYF.

The CDR3 sequence is CASSPYSYNEQFF. The CDR3, as DNA: TGTGCCAGCAGCCCCTACTCCTACAATGAGCAGTTCTTC. This chain joins TRBV7-3 and TRBJ2-1, with D uncertain. This CDR3 has 13 amino acids. Germline CDR1 reads SGHTA; CDR2 reads FQGTGA. Trimming took 5 bases from V and 0 from J, leaving 5 bases between them.

This chain joins TRBV6-6 and TRBJ2-2, with D perhaps TRBD1 (5 bases). The CDR3 extends over 14 amino acids. Trimming removed 4 bases at V and 3 bases at J, with 9 bases between. CDR1 MNHNY and CDR2 SVGAGI come from the germline V gene (reference sequence). The CDR3 coding sequence is TGTGCCAGCAGTTTGACAGAAGACACCGGGGAGCTGTTTTTT. The encoded protein is CASSLTEDTGELFF.